This entry concerns a single T cell receptor beta chain. Its matching antigen is unknown. This entry is derived from a study of vaccination and CD4 T cells after COVID-19. CDR1 and CDR2 (germline): SGHTA, FQGNSA. The CDR3 consists of 15 residues. V gave up 5 bases and J gave up 4 bases; unmatched junction bases: 7. Indicated time point: late sampling 161 to 241 days after vaccination in a few convalescent patients. The treatment denotes: 10-day PBMC culture with coronavirus spike peptide pools or control peptides (ViraFEST assay). Sequenced with the Oncomine TCR Beta short-read assay was DNA taken from cultured CD4+ T cells. TCRdb reprocessed the PCR reads via MiXCR and lists one record per CDR3 protein. The table lists 20,000 to 25,000 distinct CDR3 sequences, 45% to 55% of them singletons.

This specimen consisted of CD4+ T cells from blood, cultured in vitro, obtained about 7 months after SARS-CoV-2 vaccination. The TCR comes from a human donor who had recovered from COVID-19. The chain has TRBV7-2 and TRBJ1-5; TRBD1 aligns across 8 bases. The CDR3 is CASSGPGGWNQPQHF. As DNA, the CDR3 is TGTGCCAGCAGCGGCCCAGGGGGCTGGAATCAGCCCCAGCATTTT.